The 32 T cell receptor beta chains given below trace back to one sample, sequenced in a study of T cells in Graves' hyperthyroidism and ophthalmopathy. Amplification of TCR beta CDR3 regions was performed using RNA transcripts as template. The study used the HTBI primer set for a first-round RT-PCR of the TCR CDR3. TCRdb ran MiXCR on the multiplex PCR reads and lists one entry per CDR3 protein. The sample has about 700,000 distinct CDR3 sequences; about 45% are singletons. The specimen sequenced was peripheral blood or thyroid tissue (not recorded which). The source is an adult man with Graves' disease, either hyperthyroidism or ophthalmopathy (not recorded which).

In its sample, this clonotype was seen once. The V and J genes are TRBV5-1 and TRBJ1-4, with 9 bases aligning to TRBD1. This CDR3 is built from 15 residues. The V segment lost 0 bases and the J segment 5 bases; nucleotides outside the gene matches: 2. Germline V gene lookup returns CDR1 SGHRS and CDR2 YFSETQ. As DNA, the CDR3 is TGCGCCAGCAGCTTGGAAGGGACAGGGAATGAAAAACTGTTTTTT. Its translation is CASSLEGTGNEKLFF.

This clonotype appeared once. The chain employs TRBV20-1 and TRBJ2-6; TRBD1 or TRBD2 may be the D gene (5 bases each). V lost 3 bases and J 0 bases, leaving 12 bases between the germline ends. CDR1 is DFQATT, CDR2 SNEGSKA, per germline (reference sequence). CDR3 length: 16 residues. The CDR3 loop reads CSASGAPNSGANVLTF. CDR3 in DNA: TGCAGTGCTAGCGGGGCCCCTAACTCTGGGGCCAACGTCCTGACTTTC.

The V and J genes are TRBV2 and TRBJ2-7, with 7 bases aligning to TRBD2. CDR1 SNHLY and CDR2 FYNNEI come from the germline V gene. V dropped 5 bases and J dropped 0; count of bases not matched to a gene: 10. This CDR3 contains 16 residues. CDR3 sequence (DNA): TGTGCCAGCAGTTTACGGGCGGGAGCCCCCTCCTACGAGCAGTACTTC. This translates into CASSLRAGAPSYEQYF.

This clonotype was found a few times. The junction and the germline gene differ at one end; a read error may be behind it. The rearrangement joins TRBV7-9 to TRBJ2-5; TRBD2 matches 12 bases. Germline V lookup: CDR1 SEHNR, CDR2 FQNEAQ (reference sequence). There are 16 residues in the CDR3. The CDR3 loop is CASSVASGGAKETQYF. The CDR3 DNA reads as TGTGCCAGCAGCGTAGCTAGCGGGGGGGCGAAAGAGACCCAGTACTTC.

Turning to this clonotype: The conserved phenylalanine or tryptophan normally closing the CDR3 is absent here, so this likely arose from a read error. In DNA form, the CDR3 reads TGCAGTGCTAGCGGACTAGCCCGGTCGGAGACCCAGTACTAC. As protein: CSASGLARSETQYY. V and J are TRBV20-1 and TRBJ2-5; 8 bases align to TRBD2. V lost 3 bases to trimming and J lost 5 bases; unmatched junction nucleotides: 8. Per the germline V gene, CDR1 is DFQATT and CDR2 is SNEGSKA (reference sequence). The CDR3 totals 14 residues.

In the case of this clonotype: The conserved final phenylalanine or tryptophan is absent from the CDR3, which likely points to a read error. The chain carries TRBV7-6 and TRBJ1-1; D is undetermined. Germline V gene sequence: CDR1 SGHVS, CDR2 FNYEAQ. The CDR3 is made up of 14 amino acids. The V end was cut by 4 bases, the J end by 7 bases, with 16 bases between. In DNA, the CDR3 is TGTGCCAGCAGCTCCAACCTTGAAACAGTTGAAGCTTTCCTT. It yields the protein CASSSNLETVEAFL.

This chain links TRBV20-1 with TRBJ1-6, with unresolved D. Germline lookup yields CDR1 DFQATT and CDR2 SNEGSKA (reference sequence). The ends were cut back, 3 bases at V and 6 bases at J, with 9 bases in the middle. The CDR3 contains 13 residues. CDR3 protein: CSASGPSNSPLHF. Here the CDR3 DNA reads TGCAGTGCTAGCGGTCCGAGTAATTCACCCCTCCACTTT.

This sequence joins TRBV29-1 and TRBJ1-2; weak D call: TRBD1 (6 bases). CDR1 is SQVTM and CDR2 is ANQGSEA in the germline V gene. Trimming removed 3 bases from V and 6 bases from J, with 14 bases in between. This CDR3 has 13 amino acids. CDR3 coding DNA: TGCAGCGTTGATGGGGGCGTTTTCCATGGCTACACCTTC. This encodes CSVDGGVFHGYTF.

The chain couples TRBV2 to TRBJ2-5, with TRBD1 matching 9 bases. The CDR3 spans 16 residues. In germline, CDR1 is SNHLY, CDR2 FYNNEI. With V trimmed by 6 bases and J by 2 bases, 10 bases remained unmatched. DNA of the CDR3: TGTGCCAGCAGCGGGAGAAACAGGGGGCCGCAAGAGACCCAGTACTTC. Protein: CASSGRNRGPQETQYF. Supplemented by reference TRBV2 and TRBJ2-5, the full variable domain reads EPEVTQTPSHQVTQMGQEVILRCVPISNHLYFYWYRQILGQKVEFLVSFYNNEISEKSEIFDDQFSVERPDGSNFTLKIRSTKLEDSAMYFCASSGRNRGPQETQYFGPGTRLLVL.

This clonotype occurred a few times. This CDR3 is CATSEAGTPTDTQYF. For the CDR3, the DNA is TGTGCCACCAGTGAGGCGGGGACACCCACAGATACGCAGTATTTT. The genes are TRBV24-1 and TRBJ2-3; D tentatively reads TRBD1 or TRBD2 (6 bases each). The CDR3 loop spans 15 amino acids. V lost 4 bases and J lost 2, with 12 bases in between. The germline V gene has CDR1 KGHDR and CDR2 SFDVKD.

The J gene is TRBJ2-6, the V gene TRBV29-1; TRBD2 agrees at 7 bases. The length of the CDR3 is 16 residues. Germline lookup yields CDR1 SQVTM and CDR2 ANQGSEA. V lost 6 bases to trimming and J lost 2 bases; unmatched junction nucleotides: 10. The CDR3 is CSVGGGMNTGANVLTF. CDR3 coding DNA: TGCAGCGTGGGGGGAGGGATGAACACTGGGGCCAACGTCCTGACTTTC. The complete variable domain, with remaining parts taken from reference TRBV29-1 and TRBJ2-6, reads SAVISQKPSRDICQRGTSLTIQCQVDSQVTMMFWYRQQPGQSLTLIATANQGSEATYESGFVIDKFPISRPNLTFSTLTVSNMSPEDSSIYLCSVGGGMNTGANVLTFGAGSRLTVL.

J is TRBJ1-3 and V is TRBV9, with TRBD1 identical over 8 bases. CDR3 size: 17 residues. Germline assignment: CDR1 SGDLS and CDR2 YYNGEE. V lost 0 bases to trimming and J lost 0 bases; unmatched junction nucleotides: 5. CDR3 amino acids: CASSVEGTGRSGNTIYF. The CDR3 bases are TGTGCCAGCAGCGTAGAGGGGACAGGTCGCTCTGGAAACACCATATATTTT.

This clonotype has only a few counts. This chain uses TRBV20-1 with TRBJ2-5; possible D gene TRBD2, 6 bases. Deletions cut 1 base from V and 1 base from J, with 10 bases between. CDR3 size: 14 residues. Germline V lookup: CDR1 DFQATT, CDR2 SNEGSKA (reference sequence). The chain's CDR3 is CSARGGSGQETQYF. CDR3 coding DNA: TGCAGTGCTAGAGGTGGTAGCGGCCAAGAGACCCAGTACTTC.

This chain uses TRBV12-3 or TRBV12-4 with TRBJ1-2; D might be TRBD1 (6 bases). The CDR3 loop spans 14 amino acids. V lost 4 bases and J lost 4, with 13 bases in between. Here the CDR3 DNA reads TGTGCCAGCAGTTCCGGGACACCACGCTATGGCTACACCTTC. Its translation: CASSSGTPRYGYTF.

The chain is built from TRBV25-1 and TRBJ1-4, with 9 bases lining up with TRBD1. Losses at the gene ends were 8 bases for V and 8 bases for J; bases not matched to a gene: 6. This CDR3 is 13 amino acids long. From germline, CDR1 is MGHDK and CDR2 SYGVNS. CDR3 in amino acids: CASLWDRDEKLFF. The CDR3, as DNA: TGTGCCAGCTTGTGGGACAGGGACGAAAAACTGTTTTTT. The full variable domain, rest sourced from reference TRBV25-1 and TRBJ1-4, is EADIYQTPRYLVIGTGKKITLECSQTMGHDKMYWYQQDPGMELHLIHYSYGVNSTEKGDLSSESTVSRIRTEHFPLTLESARPSHTSQYLCASLWDRDEKLFFGSGTQLSVL.

The chain is built from TRBV7-9 and TRBJ1-4; a weak D match, TRBD1 (5 bases). V was shortened by 5 bases and J by 7 bases, with 14 bases between the two germline ends. Germline V gene data show CDR1 as SEHNR and CDR2 as FQNEAQ (reference sequence). The CDR3 spans 14 residues. This CDR3 is CASSTAGGREKLFF. CDR3 DNA: TGTGCCAGCAGCACAGCCGGGGGTCGTGAAAAACTGTTTTTT.

CDR3 loop: CASSDDRGSYNSPLHF. The CDR3, as DNA: TGTGCCAGCAGCGACGACAGGGGCTCCTATAATTCACCCCTCCACTTT. The rearrangement links TRBV7-9 to TRBJ1-6; 8 bases line up with TRBD1. The J segment lost 0 bases and the V segment lost 5 bases, leaving 3 bases of the junction unmatched. CDR1 and CDR2 (germline): SEHNR, FQNEAQ (reference sequence). The CDR3 has 16 amino acids.

The rearrangement joins TRBV29-1 to TRBJ1-1; D possibly corresponds to TRBD1 (6 bases). Germline CDR1 reads SQVTM; CDR2 reads ANQGSEA. There are 11 residues in the CDR3. Trimming left V 7 bases short and J 4 bases short, with 10 bases between. The CDR3 here is CSDRVGTEAFF. CDR3 sequence (DNA): TGCAGCGACAGGGTAGGCACTGAAGCTTTCTTT.

Concerning this clonotype itself: Sequence at one end of the junction differs from germline and may be a read error. The CDR3 region is CASKPTGPSYEQYF. The CDR3 nucleotides are TGCGCCAGCAAGCCGACAGGTCCTTCCTACGAGCAGTACTTC. This chain links TRBV7-2 with TRBJ2-7; D possibly corresponds to TRBD1 (6 bases). This CDR3 spans 14 amino acids. Germline CDR1 and CDR2: SGHTA and FQGNSA.

This chain uses TRBV20-1 with TRBJ2-7; TRBD2 is a possible D gene (7 bases). The CDR3 extends over 16 amino acids. V lost 3 bases and J 0 bases, leaving 18 bases between the germline ends. Per germline, CDR1 DFQATT and CDR2 SNEGSKA (reference sequence). The CDR3 nucleotides read TGCAGTGCTAGGGGGGGGGGACATTCAAGCTCCTACGAGCAGTACTTC. Translating it yields CSARGGGHSSSYEQYF.

This sequence joins TRBV5-6 and TRBJ1-2; D remains unclear. The CDR3 has 13 amino acids. Germline lookup yields CDR1 SGHDT and CDR2 YYEEEE. V lost 5 bases to trimming and J lost 4 bases, with 12 bases between them. CDR3 region: CASRPRGFYGYTF. CDR3 in DNA: TGTGCCAGCAGGCCTCGGGGTTTCTATGGCTACACCTTC.

The chain combines TRBV9 with TRBJ1-3; D unresolved. V lost 0 bases, J lost 0 bases, and 7 bases lay in between. The CDR3 contains 15 residues. Germline lookup yields CDR1 SGDLS and CDR2 YYNGEE. Written as DNA, the CDR3 is TGTGCCAGCAGCGTAGGGGATAGCTCTGGAAACACCATATATTTT. Protein sequence: CASSVGDSSGNTIYF.

The J gene is TRBJ1-1, the V gene TRBV10-3, with D uncertain. The CDR3 extends over 17 amino acids. The V end lost 4 bases, the J end lost 6 bases, and 24 bases lay between the germline ends. Germline assignment: CDR1 ENHRY and CDR2 SYGVKD. This CDR3 is CAISVNSPRARSAEAFF. The CDR3 DNA reads TGTGCCATCAGTGTAAACAGCCCGAGGGCCCGGAGCGCTGAAGCTTTCTTT.

This clonotype was detected ten times or more. The chain carries TRBV7-9 and TRBJ1-3; D remains unclear. Trimming cost V 5 bases and J 4 bases, with 9 bases left between them. This CDR3 comprises 13 residues. Germline V CDR1 and CDR2: SEHNR, FQNEAQ (reference sequence). Written as DNA, the CDR3 is TGTGCCAGCAGCATGGACGGAGGAAACACCATATATTTT. Translation gives CASSMDGGNTIYF.

This clonotype occurred a few times. CDR3 coding DNA: TGTGCCAGTAGTTCTCATAAAGCTACCTACGAGCAGTACTTC. Translation: CASSSHKATYEQYF. This chain connects TRBV14 to TRBJ2-7; D ambiguous. The V gene lost 9 bases and the J gene lost 2 bases, with 17 bases spanning the gap. The length of the CDR3 is 14 residues. The germline gives CDR1 SGHDN, CDR2 FVKESK.

This clonotype was seen repeatedly, ten times or more. The chain uses TRBV10-3 and TRBJ1-1, with TRBD1 as a possible D gene (5 bases). The V and J ends lost 5 bases and 3 bases respectively, with 10 bases between them. The CDR3 extends over 13 amino acids. Germline-derived CDR1 and CDR2 are ENHRY and SYGVKD. The CDR3 region is CAISQGVYTEAFF. CDR3 coding DNA: TGTGCCATCAGTCAGGGTGTTTACACTGAAGCTTTCTTT.

This chain uses TRBV20-1 with TRBJ1-5; D remains unclear. Germline V gene data show CDR1 as DFQATT and CDR2 as SNEGSKA (reference sequence). V shed 7 bases and J shed 1 base, with 14 bases lying between them. This CDR3 is built from 14 residues. CDR3 region: CSGASGLSNQPQHF. The DNA for the CDR3 is TGCAGTGGGGCTTCTGGGCTGAGCAATCAGCCCCAGCATTTT.

This clonotype appeared many times. The chain joins TRBV29-1 to TRBJ2-5; a weak D match, TRBD2 (5 bases). Germline V lookup: CDR1 SQVTM, CDR2 ANQGSEA. The CDR3 is 12 amino acids. Trimming shortened V by 5 bases and J by 2 bases, and 9 bases separated the two germline ends. Here the CDR3 reads CSVRERQETQYF. Here the CDR3 DNA reads TGCAGCGTTCGGGAACGTCAAGAGACCCAGTACTTC.

This clonotype has only a few counts. DNA for the CDR3: TGTGCCAGCAGCTTGGATTTGACAGGGGCTAACTATGGCTACACCTTC. Protein: CASSLDLTGANYGYTF. The chain links TRBV7-8 to TRBJ1-2, with TRBD1 matching over 8 bases. V trimming: 3 bases; J trimming: 0 bases; junction bases outside the gene matches: 6. The length of the CDR3 is 16 residues. Germline CDR1 reads SGHVS; CDR2 reads FQNEAQ.

In the case of this clonotype: The junction does not match germline at one end; this may be a read error. The gene calls are TRBV7-2 and TRBJ2-5; weak D call: TRBD2 (5 bases). Germline V gives CDR1 SGHTA, CDR2 FQGNSA. The CDR3 extends over 14 amino acids. This CDR3 reads CASSFSERGETRYF. CDR3 nucleotides: TGTGCCAGCAGCTTTAGCGAGAGAGGAGAGACCCGGTACTTC.

The J gene is TRBJ1-1, the V gene TRBV19, with a weak D call TRBD1 (6 bases). This CDR3 region has 13 residues. Trimming took off 9 bases at V and 6 bases at J, with 17 bases between the two ends. Germline assignment: CDR1 LNHDA and CDR2 SQIVND (reference sequence). CDR3 nucleotide sequence: TGTGCCAGCCGTGAACAGGGAAGGGCTGAAGCTTTCTTT. Protein sequence: CASREQGRAEAFF.

The V and J genes are TRBV10-3 and TRBJ2-2; perhaps TRBD1 as D (5 bases). From germline, CDR1 is ENHRY and CDR2 SYGVKD. Deletions cut 0 bases from V and 8 bases from J, with 7 bases between. This CDR3 contains 13 residues. Here the CDR3 reads CAISESDIGELFF. The CDR3 coding sequence is TGTGCCATCAGTGAGTCGGACATAGGGGAGCTGTTTTTT.